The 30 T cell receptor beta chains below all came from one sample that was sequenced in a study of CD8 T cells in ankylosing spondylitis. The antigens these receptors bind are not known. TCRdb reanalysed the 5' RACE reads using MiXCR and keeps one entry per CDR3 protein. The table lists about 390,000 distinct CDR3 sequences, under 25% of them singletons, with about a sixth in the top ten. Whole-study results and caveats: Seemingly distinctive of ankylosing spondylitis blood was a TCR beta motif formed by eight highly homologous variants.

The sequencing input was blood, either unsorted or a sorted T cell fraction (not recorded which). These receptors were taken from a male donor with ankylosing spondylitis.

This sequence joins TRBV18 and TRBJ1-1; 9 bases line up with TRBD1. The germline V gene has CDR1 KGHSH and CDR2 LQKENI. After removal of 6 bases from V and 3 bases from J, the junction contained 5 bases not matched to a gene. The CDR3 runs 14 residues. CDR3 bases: TGTGCCAGCTCGACAGGGGGGAGACACACTGAAGCTTTCTTT. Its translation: CASSTGGRHTEAFF.

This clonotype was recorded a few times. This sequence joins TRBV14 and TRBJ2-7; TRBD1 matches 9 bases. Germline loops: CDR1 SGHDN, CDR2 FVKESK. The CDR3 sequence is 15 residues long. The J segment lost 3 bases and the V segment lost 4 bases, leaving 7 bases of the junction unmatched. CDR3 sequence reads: CASSRSGQGNYEQYF. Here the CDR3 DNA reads TGTGCCAGCAGCCGGTCCGGACAGGGGAACTACGAGCAGTACTTC.

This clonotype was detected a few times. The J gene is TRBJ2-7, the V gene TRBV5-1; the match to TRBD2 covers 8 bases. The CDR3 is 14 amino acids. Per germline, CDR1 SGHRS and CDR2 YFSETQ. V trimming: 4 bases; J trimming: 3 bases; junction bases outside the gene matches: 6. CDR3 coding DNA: TGCGCCAGCAGCAGAAGCGGGAGTGTCTACGAGCAGTACTTC. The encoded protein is CASSRSGSVYEQYF.

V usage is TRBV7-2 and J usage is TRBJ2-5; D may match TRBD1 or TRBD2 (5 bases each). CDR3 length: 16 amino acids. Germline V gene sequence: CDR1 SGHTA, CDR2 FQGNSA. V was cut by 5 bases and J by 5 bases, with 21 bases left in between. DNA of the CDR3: TGTGCCAGCAGCGTGGGACCAGGGCTAAGGATTGAGACCCAGTACTTC. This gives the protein CASSVGPGLRIETQYF. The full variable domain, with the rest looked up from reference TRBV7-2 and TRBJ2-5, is GAGVSQSPSNKVTEKGKDVELRCDPISGHTALYWYRQSLGQGLEFLIYFQGNSAPDKSGLPSDRFSAERTGGSVSTLTIQRTQQEDSAVYLCASSVGPGLRIETQYFGPGTRLLVL.

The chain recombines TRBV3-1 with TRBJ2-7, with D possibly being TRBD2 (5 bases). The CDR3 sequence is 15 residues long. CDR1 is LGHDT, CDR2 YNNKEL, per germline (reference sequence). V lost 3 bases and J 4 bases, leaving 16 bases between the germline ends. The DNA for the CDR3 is TGTGCCAGCAGCCAGGCCGGGAACTTCGGGTACGAGCAGTACTTC. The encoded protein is CASSQAGNFGYEQYF.

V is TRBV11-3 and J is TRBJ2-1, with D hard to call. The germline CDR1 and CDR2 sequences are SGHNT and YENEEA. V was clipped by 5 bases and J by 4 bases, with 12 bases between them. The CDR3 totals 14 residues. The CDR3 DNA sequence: TGTGCCAGCAGCCCCGGGCCGAGGTACAATGAGCAGTTCTTC. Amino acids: CASSPGPRYNEQFF.

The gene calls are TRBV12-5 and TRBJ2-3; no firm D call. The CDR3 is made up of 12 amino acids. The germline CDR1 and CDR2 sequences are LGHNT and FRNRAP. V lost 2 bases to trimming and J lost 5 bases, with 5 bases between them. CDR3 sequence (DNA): TGTGCTAGTGGTTTGTTTGGAGATACGCAGTATTTT. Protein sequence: CASGLFGDTQYF.

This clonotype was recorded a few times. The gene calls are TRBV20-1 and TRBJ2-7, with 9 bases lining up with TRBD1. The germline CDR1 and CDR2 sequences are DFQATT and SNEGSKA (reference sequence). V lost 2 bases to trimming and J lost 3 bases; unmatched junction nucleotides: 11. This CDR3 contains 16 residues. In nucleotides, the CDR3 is TGCAGTGCTAGACCTCCCGACAGGGGGGGTTTCTACGAGCAGTACTTC. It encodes CSARPPDRGGFYEQYF.

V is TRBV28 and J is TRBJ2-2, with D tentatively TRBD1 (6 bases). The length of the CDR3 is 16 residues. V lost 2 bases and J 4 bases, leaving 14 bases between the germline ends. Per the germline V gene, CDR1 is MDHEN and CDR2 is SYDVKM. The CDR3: CASSLNGGLITGELFF. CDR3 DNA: TGTGCCAGCAGTTTAAATGGGGGCTTGATCACCGGGGAGCTGTTTTTT.

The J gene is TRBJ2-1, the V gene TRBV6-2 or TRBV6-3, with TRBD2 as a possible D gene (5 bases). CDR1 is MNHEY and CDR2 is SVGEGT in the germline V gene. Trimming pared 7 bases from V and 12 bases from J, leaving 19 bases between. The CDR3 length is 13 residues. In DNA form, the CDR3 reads TGTGCCAGCACCATCGACTATCCCTCACGGCAGTTCTTC. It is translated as CASTIDYPSRQFF.

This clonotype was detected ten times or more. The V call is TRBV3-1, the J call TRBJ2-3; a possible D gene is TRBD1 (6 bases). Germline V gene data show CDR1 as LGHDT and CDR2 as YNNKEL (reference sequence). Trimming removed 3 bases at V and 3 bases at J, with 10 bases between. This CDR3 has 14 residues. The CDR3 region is CASSQGARTDTQYF. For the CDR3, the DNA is TGTGCCAGCAGCCAGGGGGCGCGAACAGATACGCAGTATTTT.

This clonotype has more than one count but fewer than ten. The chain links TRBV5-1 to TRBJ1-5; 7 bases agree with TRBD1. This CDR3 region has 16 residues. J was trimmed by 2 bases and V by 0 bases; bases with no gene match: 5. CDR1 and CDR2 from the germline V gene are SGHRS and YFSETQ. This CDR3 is CASSLGDRVGNQPQHF. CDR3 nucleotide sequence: TGCGCCAGCAGCTTGGGCGACAGGGTGGGCAATCAGCCCCAGCATTTT.

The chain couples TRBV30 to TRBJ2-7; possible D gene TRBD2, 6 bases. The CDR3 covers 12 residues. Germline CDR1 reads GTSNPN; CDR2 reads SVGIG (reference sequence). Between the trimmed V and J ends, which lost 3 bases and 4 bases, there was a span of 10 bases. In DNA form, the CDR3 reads TGTGCCTGGAGAAGGGACTGGTACGAGCAGTACTTC. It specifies CAWRRDWYEQYF.

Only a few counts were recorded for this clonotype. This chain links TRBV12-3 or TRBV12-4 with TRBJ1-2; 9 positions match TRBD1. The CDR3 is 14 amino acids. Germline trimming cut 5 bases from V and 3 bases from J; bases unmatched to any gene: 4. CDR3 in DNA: TGTGCCAGCAGTAGACAGGGGGAGTACTATGGCTACACCTTC. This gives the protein CASSRQGEYYGYTF.

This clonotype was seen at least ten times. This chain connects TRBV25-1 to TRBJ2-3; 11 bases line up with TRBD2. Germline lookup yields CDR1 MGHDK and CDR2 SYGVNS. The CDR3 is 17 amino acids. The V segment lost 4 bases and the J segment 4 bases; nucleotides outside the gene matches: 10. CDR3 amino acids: CASSALGLAGRPDTQYF. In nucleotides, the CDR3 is TGTGCCAGCAGTGCCCTAGGACTAGCGGGCCGGCCAGATACGCAGTATTTT.

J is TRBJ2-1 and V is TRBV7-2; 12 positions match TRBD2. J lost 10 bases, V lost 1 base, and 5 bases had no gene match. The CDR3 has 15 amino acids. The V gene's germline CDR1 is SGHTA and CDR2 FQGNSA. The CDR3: CASSLVGTSGQEQFF. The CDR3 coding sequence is TGTGCCAGCAGCTTAGTTGGGACTAGCGGGCAAGAGCAGTTCTTC.

The CDR3 loop is CAISRGGQGANVLTF. As DNA, the CDR3 is TGTGCCATCAGCCGGGGGGGGCAAGGGGCCAACGTCCTGACTTTC. The chain recombines TRBV10-3 with TRBJ2-6; TRBD2 agrees at 8 bases. The J segment lost 4 bases and the V segment lost 6 bases, leaving 5 bases of the junction unmatched. Germline CDR1 reads ENHRY; CDR2 reads SYGVKD. CDR3 size: 15 residues.

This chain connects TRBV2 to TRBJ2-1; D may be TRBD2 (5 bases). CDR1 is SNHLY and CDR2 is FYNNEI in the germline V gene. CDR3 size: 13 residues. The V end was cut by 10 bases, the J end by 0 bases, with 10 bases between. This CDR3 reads CATTRSSYNEQFF. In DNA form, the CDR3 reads TGTGCCACCACTAGATCCTCCTACAATGAGCAGTTCTTC. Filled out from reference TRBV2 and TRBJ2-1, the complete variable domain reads EPEVTQTPSHQVTQMGQEVILRCVPISNHLYFYWYRQILGQKVEFLVSFYNNEISEKSEIFDDQFSVERPDGSNFTLKIRSTKLEDSAMYFCATTRSSYNEQFFGPGTRLTVL.

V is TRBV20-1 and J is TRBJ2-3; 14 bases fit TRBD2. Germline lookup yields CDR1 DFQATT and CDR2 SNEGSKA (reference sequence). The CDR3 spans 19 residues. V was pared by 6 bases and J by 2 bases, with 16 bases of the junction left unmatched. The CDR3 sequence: CSAHSRAGLAGGLTDTQYF. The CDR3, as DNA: TGCAGTGCCCACTCAAGGGCAGGACTAGCGGGAGGCCTCACAGATACGCAGTATTTT.

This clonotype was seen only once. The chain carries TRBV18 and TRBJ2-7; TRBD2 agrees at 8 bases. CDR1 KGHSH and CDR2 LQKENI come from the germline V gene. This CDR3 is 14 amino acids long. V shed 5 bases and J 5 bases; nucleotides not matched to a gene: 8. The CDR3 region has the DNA TGTGCCAGCTCATTAGGACTAGCCCGGGACGAGCAGTACTTC. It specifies CASSLGLARDEQYF.

The CDR3 is CASSRGVGELFF. The CDR3 nucleotides read TGTGCCAGCAGCCGGGGGGTCGGGGAGCTGTTTTTT. The rearrangement uses TRBV3-1 and TRBJ2-2; the D gene is possibly TRBD2 (6 bases). The length of the CDR3 is 12 residues. The germline V gene has CDR1 LGHDT and CDR2 YNNKEL (reference sequence). The V end was cut by 4 bases, the J end by 7 bases, with 7 bases between.

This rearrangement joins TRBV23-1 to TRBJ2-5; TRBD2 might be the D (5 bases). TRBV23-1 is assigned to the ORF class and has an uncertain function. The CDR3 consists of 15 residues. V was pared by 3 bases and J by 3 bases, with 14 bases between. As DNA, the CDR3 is TGCGCCAGCAGTCAGGGAAATGGACTGAAAGAGACCCAGTACTTC. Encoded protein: CASSQGNGLKETQYF.

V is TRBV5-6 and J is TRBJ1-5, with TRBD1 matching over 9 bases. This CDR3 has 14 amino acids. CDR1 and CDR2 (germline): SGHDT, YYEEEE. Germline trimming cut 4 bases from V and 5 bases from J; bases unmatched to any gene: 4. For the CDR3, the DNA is TGTGCCAGCAGCAGGGGACAGGGTGATCAGCCCCAGCATTTT. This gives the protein CASSRGQGDQPQHF.

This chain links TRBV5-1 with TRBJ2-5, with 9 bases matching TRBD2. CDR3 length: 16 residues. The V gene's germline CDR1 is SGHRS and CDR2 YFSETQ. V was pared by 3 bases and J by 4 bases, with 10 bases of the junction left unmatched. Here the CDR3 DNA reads TGCGCCAGCAGCTCCCTGCTAGCGGGATACGGAGAGACCCAGTACTTC. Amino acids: CASSSLLAGYGETQYF.

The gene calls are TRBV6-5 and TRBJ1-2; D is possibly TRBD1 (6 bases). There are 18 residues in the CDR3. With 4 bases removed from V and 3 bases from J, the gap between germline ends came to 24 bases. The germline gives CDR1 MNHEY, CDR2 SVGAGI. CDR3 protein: CASSFRIGQGPSDYGYTF. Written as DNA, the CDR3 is TGTGCCAGCAGTTTCAGGATCGGTCAGGGGCCCAGCGACTATGGCTACACCTTC.

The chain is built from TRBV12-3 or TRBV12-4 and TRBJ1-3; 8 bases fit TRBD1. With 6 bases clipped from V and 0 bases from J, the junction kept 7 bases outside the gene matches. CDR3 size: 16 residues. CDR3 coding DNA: TGTGCCAGCAGCAGGACAGGGTTGGGCTCTGGAAACACCATATATTTT. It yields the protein CASSRTGLGSGNTIYF.

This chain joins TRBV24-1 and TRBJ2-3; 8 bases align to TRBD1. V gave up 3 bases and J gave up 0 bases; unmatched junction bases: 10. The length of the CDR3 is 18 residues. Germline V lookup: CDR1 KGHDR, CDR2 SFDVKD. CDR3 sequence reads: CATSDGGTGIASTDTQYF. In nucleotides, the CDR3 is TGTGCCACCAGTGATGGTGGGACAGGAATAGCGAGCACAGATACGCAGTATTTT.

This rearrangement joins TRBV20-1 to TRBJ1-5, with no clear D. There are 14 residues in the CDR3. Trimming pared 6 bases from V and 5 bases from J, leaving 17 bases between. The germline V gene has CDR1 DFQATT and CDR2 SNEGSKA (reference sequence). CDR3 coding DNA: TGCAGTGCCGCCCAGCCCGGCTGGGATCAGCCCCAGCATTTT. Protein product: CSAAQPGWDQPQHF.

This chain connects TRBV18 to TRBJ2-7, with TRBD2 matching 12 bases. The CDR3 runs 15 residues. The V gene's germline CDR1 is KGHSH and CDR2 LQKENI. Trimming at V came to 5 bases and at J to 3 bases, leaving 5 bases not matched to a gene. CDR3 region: CASSSSGRGFYEQYF. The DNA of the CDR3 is TGTGCCAGCTCATCTAGCGGGAGGGGTTTCTACGAGCAGTACTTC.

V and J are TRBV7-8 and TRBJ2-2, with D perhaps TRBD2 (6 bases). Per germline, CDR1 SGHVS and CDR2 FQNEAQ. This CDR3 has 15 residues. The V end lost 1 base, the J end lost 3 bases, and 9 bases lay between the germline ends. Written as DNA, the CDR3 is TGTGCCAGCAGCTTAGGACTAGTTTACACCGGGGAGCTGTTTTTT. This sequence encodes CASSLGLVYTGELFF.